The entry below describes one T cell receptor (beta chain). Its target is unknown. The study amplified TCR beta CDR3 regions using RNA transcripts. First-round RT-PCR used HTBI primers; second-round multiplex PCR followed. Each CDR3 protein gets one entry after TCRdb re-called the multiplex PCR reads with MiXCR. The sample contains more than 1,000,000 distinct CDR3 sequences, approximately 35% of which appear only once. The record originates from a study of Graves' ophthalmopathy and Graves' hyperthyroidism. CDR1 is MNHEY, CDR2 SMNVEV, per germline (reference sequence). This CDR3 contains 15 residues. The V and J ends lost 3 bases and 1 base respectively, with 12 bases between them. Study observations and caveats: Among expanded thyroid clonotypes above 0.001 frequency, most also occurred in blood.

The V call is TRBV27, the J call TRBJ1-2, with unresolved D. This sequence originates from an adult man with Graves' hyperthyroidism. The source material was peripheral blood or thyroid tissue (not recorded which). CDR3 sequence reads: CASSFGFGVNYGYTF. CDR3 in DNA: TGTGCCAGCAGTTTCGGGTTTGGGGTTAACTATGGCTACACCTTC.